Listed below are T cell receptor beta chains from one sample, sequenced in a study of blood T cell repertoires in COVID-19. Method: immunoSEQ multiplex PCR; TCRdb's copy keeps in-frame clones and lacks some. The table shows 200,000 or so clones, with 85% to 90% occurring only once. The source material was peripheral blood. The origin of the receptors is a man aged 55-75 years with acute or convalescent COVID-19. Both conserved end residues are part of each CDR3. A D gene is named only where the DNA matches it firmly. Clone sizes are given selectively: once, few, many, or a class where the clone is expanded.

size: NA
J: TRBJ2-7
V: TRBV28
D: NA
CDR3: CASSLQGYEQYF
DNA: TGTGCCAGCAGCCTTCAGGGTTACGAGCAGTACTTC

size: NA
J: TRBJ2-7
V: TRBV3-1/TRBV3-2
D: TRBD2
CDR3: CASSRLAGGRVYEQYF
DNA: TGTGCCAGCAGCCGACTAGCGGGGGGGAGGGTCTACGAGCAGTACTTC

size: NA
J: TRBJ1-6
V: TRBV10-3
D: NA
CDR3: CAISEVNSPLHF
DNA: TGTGCCATCAGTGAGGTAAATTCACCCCTCCACTTT

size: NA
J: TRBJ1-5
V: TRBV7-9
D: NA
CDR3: CASSLVGENQPQHF
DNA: TGTGCCAGCAGCTTAGTCGGGGAGAATCAGCCCCAGCATTTT

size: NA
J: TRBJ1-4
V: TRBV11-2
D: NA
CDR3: CASSLGSGQSHEKLFF
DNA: TGTGCCAGCAGCTTAGGCTCGGGACAAAGTCATGAAAAACTGTTTTTT

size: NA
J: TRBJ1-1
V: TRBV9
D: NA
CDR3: CASSSGDLNTEAFF
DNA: TGTGCCAGCAGCTCAGGGGATCTGAACACTGAAGCTTTCTTT

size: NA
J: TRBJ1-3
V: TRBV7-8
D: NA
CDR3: CASSLARQSSGNTIYF
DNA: TGTGCCAGCAGCTTAGCGCGGCAGAGCTCTGGAAACACCATATATTTT

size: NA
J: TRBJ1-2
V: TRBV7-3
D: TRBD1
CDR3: CASSSQGTGETDGYTF
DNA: TGTGCCAGCAGCTCGCAAGGGACAGGGGAAACGGATGGCTACACCTTC

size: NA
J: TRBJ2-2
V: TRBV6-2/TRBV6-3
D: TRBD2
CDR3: CASSYSMLRGGYTGELFF
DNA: TGTGCCAGCAGTTACTCGATGTTGCGGGGGGGCTACACCGGGGAGCTGTTTTTT

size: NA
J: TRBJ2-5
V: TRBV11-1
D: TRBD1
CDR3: CASSPDRGRGETQYF
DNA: TGTGCCAGCAGCCCAGACAGGGGGCGAGGAGAGACCCAGTACTTC

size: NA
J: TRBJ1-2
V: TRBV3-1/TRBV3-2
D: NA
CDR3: CASSQEQLYGYTF
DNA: TGTGCCAGCAGCCAAGAACAGCTTTATGGCTACACCTTC

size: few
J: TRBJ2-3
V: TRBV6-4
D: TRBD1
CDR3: CASSDGTGSDTQYF
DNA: TGTGCCAGCAGTGACGGGACAGGGTCAGATACGCAGTATTTT

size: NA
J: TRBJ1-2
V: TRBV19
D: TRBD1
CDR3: CASNPDRGRGGYTF
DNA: TGTGCCAGTAACCCCGACAGGGGGCGAGGTGGCTACACCTTC

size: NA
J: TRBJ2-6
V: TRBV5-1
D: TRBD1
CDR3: CASSVPQGAPSSSGANVLTF
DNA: TGCGCCAGCAGCGTACCACAGGGGGCCCCTTCGAGCTCTGGGGCCAACGTCCTGACTTTC

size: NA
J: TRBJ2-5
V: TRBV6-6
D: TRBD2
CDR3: CASSETSGQETQYF
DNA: TGTGCCAGCAGCGAGACTAGCGGGCAAGAGACCCAGTACTTC

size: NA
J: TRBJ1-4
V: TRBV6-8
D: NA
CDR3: CASSQGRHEKLFF
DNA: TGTGCCAGCAGCCAGGGCCGTCATGAAAAACTGTTTTTT

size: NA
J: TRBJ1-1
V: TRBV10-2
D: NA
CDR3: CASSALQTGNTEAFF
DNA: TGCGCCAGCAGTGCGCTACAGACAGGGAACACTGAAGCTTTCTTT

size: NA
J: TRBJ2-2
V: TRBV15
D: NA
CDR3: CATSRQLAANTGELFF
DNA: TGTGCCACCAGCAGGCAACTAGCCGCTAACACCGGGGAGCTGTTTTTT

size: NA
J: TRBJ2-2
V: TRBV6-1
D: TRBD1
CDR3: CASSVRRQGIGTGELFF
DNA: TGTGCCAGCAGTGTAAGACGACAGGGGATCGGCACCGGGGAGCTGTTTTTT

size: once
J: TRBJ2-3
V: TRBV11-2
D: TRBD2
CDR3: CASSLTGTSGGTDTQYF
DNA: TGTGCCAGCAGCTTAACCGGGACTAGCGGGGGCACAGATACGCAGTATTTT

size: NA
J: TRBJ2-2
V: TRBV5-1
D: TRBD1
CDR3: CASSLEGRGLSGELFF
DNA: TGCGCCAGCAGCTTGGAGGGCAGGGGGCTAAGCGGGGAGCTGTTTTTT

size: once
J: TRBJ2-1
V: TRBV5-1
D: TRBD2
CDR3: CASSTPGLADSYNEQFF
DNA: TGCGCCAGCAGCACCCCGGGACTAGCGGACTCCTACAATGAGCAGTTCTTC

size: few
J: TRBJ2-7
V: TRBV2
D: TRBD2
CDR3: CASSEARLAVSYEQYF
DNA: TGTGCCAGCAGTGAAGCTAGGCTAGCGGTCTCCTACGAGCAGTACTTC

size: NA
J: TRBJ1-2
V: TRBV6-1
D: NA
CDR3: CASSEAARVGYTF
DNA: TGTGCCAGCAGTGAAGCGGCCCGGGTTGGCTACACCTTC

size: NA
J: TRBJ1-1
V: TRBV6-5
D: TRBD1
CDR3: CASRTQGANTEAFF
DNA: TGTGCCAGCAGGACACAGGGGGCGAACACTGAAGCTTTCTTT

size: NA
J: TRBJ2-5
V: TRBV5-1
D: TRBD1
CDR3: CASSSQGAETQYF
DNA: TGCGCCAGCAGCTCACAGGGGGCGGAGACCCAGTACTTC

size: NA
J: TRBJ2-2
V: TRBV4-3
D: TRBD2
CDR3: CASSQDDPSGGLTNTGELFF
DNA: TGCGCCAGCAGCCAAGATGACCCTAGCGGGGGCCTCACCAACACCGGGGAGCTGTTTTTT

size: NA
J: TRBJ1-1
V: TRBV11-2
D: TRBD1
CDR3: CASSTDRGSTEAFF
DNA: TGTGCCAGCAGCACGGACAGGGGGTCCACTGAAGCTTTCTTT

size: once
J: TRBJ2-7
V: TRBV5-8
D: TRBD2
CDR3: CASSRTSGGAKSSYEQYF
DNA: TGTGCCAGCAGCCGGACTAGCGGGGGGGCCAAATCCTCCTACGAGCAGTACTTC

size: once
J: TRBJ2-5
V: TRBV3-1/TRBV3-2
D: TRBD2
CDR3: CASSPRGGGAAETQYF
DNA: TGTGCCAGCAGCCCGAGGGGCGGGGGGGCCGCGGAGACCCAGTACTTC

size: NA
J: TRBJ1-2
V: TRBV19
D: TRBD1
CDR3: CASSSGQGTQVDYTF
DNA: TGTGCCAGTAGTTCGGGACAGGGGACTCAAGTTGACTACACCTTC

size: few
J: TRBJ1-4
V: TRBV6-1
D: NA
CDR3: CASSEGGTGTKERF
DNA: TGTGCCAGCAGTGAAGGGGGGACCGGGACAAAGGAGAGGTTT

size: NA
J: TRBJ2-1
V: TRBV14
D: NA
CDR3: CASSLPGLGGYNEQFF
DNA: TGTGCCAGCAGCCTACCGGGACTGGGAGGTTACAATGAGCAGTTCTTC

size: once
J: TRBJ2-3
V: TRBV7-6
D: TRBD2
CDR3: CASSLGAGGREDTQYF
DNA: TGTGCCAGCAGCTTAGGAGCGGGGGGGCGGGAAGATACGCAGTATTTT

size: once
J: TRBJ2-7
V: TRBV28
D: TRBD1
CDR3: CASSSADRDYEQYF
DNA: TGTGCCAGCAGTTCAGCCGACAGGGACTACGAGCAGTACTTC

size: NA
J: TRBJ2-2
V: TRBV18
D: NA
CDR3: CASSPDSGNTGELFF
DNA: TGTGCCAGCTCACCGGACAGCGGAAACACCGGGGAGCTGTTTTTT

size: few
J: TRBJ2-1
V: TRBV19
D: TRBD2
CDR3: CASSMLAGGPRFNEQFF
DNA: TGTGCCAGTAGTATGCTCGCGGGGGGGCCTCGTTTCAATGAGCAGTTCTTC